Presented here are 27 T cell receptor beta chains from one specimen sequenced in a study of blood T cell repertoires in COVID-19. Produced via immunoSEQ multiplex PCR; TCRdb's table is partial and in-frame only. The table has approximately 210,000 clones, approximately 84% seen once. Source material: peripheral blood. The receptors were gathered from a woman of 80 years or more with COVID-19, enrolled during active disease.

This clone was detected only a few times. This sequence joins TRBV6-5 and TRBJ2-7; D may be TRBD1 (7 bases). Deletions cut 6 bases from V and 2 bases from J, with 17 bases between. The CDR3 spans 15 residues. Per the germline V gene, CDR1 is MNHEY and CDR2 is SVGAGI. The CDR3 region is CASRGYAGGTYEQYF. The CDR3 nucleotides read TGTGCCAGCAGGGGTTATGCAGGGGGGACCTACGAGCAGTACTTC.

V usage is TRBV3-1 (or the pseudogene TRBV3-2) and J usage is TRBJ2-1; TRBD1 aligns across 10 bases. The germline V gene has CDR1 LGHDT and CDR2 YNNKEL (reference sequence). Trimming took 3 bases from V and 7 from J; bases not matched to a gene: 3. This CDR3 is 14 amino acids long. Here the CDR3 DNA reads TGTGCCAGCAGCCACCGACAGGGGGCAAATGAGCAGTTCTTC. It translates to CASSHRQGANEQFF.

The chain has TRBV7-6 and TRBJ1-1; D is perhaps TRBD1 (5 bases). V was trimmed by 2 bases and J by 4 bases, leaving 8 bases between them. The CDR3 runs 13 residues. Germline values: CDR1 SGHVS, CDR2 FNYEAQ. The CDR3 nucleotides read TGTGCCAGCAGCTTACTCGGGGGCACTGAAGCTTTCTTT. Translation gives CASSLLGGTEAFF. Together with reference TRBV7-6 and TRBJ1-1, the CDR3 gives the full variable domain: GAGVSQSPRYKVTKRGQDVALRCDPISGHVSLYWYRQALGQGPEFLTYFNYEAQQDKSGLPNDRFSAERPEGSISTLTIQRTEQRDSAMYRCASSLLGGTEAFFGQGTRLTVV.

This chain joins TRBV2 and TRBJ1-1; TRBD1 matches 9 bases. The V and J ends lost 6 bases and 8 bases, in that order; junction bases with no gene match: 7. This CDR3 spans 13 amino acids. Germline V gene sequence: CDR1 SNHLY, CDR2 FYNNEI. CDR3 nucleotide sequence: TGTGCCAGCAGACAGGGGGCCCGTGGGGAAGCTTTCTTT. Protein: CASRQGARGEAFF.

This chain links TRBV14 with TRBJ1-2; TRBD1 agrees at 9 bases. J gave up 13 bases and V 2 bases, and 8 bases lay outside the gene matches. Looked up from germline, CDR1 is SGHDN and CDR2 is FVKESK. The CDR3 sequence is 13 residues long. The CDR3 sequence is CASSQMTGGGITF. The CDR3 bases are TGTGCCAGCAGCCAAATGACAGGGGGAGGAATCACCTTC.

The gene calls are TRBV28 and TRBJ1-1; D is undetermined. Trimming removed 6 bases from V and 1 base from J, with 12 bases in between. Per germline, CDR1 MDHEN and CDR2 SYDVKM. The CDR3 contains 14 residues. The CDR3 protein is CASRSLGRNTEAFF. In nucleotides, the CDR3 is TGTGCCAGCAGATCCCTCGGTCGGAACACTGAAGCTTTCTTT.

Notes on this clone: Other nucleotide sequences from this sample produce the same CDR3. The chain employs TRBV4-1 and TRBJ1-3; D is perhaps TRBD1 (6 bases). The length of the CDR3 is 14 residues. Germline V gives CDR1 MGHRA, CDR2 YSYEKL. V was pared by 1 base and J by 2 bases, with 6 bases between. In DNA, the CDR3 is TGCGCCAGCAGCCAAGCAGGGGCTGGAAACACCATATATTTT. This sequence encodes CASSQAGAGNTIYF.

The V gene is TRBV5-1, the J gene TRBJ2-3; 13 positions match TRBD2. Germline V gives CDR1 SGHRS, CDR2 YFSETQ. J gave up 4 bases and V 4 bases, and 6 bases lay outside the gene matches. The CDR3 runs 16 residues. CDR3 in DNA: TGCGCCAGCAGCCCGAGGACTAGCGGGAGTTCAGATACGCAGTATTTT. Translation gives CASSPRTSGSSDTQYF.

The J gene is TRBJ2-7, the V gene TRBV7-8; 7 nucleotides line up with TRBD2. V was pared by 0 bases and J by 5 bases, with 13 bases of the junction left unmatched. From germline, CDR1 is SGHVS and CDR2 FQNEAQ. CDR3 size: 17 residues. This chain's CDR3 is CASSLAGGGPRSHEQYF. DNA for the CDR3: TGTGCCAGCAGCTTAGCGGGGGGAGGGCCCCGTAGCCACGAGCAGTACTTC.

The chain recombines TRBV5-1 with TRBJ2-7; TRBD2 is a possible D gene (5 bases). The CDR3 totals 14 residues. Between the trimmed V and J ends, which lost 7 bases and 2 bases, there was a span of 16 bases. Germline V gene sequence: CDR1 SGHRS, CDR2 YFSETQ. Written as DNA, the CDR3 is TGCGCCAGCGCGGTCCTCACGCGGGCCTACGAGCAGTACTTC. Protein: CASAVLTRAYEQYF.

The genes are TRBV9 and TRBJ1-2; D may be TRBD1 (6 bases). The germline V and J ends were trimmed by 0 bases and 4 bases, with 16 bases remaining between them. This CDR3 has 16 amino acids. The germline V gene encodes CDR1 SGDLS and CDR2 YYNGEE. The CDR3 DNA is TGTGCCAGCAGCGTAGACTTCTCAGGGGCTAGCTATGGCTACACCTTC. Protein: CASSVDFSGASYGYTF.

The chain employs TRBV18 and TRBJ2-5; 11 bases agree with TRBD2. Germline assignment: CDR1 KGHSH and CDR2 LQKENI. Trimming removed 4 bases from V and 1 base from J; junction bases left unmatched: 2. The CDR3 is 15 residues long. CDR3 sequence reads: CASSLLAGGQETQYF. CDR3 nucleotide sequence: TGTGCCAGCTCACTCCTAGCGGGGGGCCAAGAGACCCAGTACTTC.

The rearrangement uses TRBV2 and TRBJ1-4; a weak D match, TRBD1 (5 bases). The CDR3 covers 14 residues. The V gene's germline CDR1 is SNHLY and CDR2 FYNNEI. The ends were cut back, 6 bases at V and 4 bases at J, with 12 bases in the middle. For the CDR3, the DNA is TGTGCCAGCAGATCGGACGGGGGTAATGAAAAACTGTTTTTT. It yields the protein CASRSDGGNEKLFF.

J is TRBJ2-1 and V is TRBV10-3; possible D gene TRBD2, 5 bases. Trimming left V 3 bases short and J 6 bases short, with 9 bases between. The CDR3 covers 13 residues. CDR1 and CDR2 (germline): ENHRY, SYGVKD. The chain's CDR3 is CAISDGVTNEQFF. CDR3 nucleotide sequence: TGTGCCATCAGTGACGGGGTAACCAATGAGCAGTTCTTC.

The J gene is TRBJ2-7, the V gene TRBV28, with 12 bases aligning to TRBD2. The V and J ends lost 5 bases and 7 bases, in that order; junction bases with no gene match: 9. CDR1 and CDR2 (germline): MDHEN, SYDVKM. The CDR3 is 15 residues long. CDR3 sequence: CASSLLAGGPGEQYF. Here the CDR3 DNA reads TGTGCCAGCAGTCTCCTAGCGGGAGGGCCGGGTGAGCAGTACTTC.

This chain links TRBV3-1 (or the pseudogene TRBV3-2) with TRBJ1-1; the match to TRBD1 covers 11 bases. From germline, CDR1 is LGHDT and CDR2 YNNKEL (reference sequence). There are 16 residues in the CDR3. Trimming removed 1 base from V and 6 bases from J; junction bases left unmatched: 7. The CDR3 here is CASSQAGTGGSAEAFF. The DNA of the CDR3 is TGTGCCAGCAGCCAAGCCGGGACAGGGGGTTCGGCTGAAGCTTTCTTT.

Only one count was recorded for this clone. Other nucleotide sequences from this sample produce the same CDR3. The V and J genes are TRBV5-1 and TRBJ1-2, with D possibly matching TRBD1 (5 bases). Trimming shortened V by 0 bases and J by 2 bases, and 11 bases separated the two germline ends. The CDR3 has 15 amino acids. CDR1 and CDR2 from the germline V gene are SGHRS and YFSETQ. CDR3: CASSLGQGGNYGYTF. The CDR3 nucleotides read TGCGCCAGCAGCTTGGGGCAGGGAGGGAACTATGGCTACACCTTC.

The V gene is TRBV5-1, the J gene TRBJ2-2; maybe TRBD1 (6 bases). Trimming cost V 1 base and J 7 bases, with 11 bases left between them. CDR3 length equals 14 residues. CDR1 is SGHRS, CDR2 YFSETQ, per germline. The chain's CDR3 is CASSLRQDGGELFF. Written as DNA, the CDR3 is TGCGCCAGCAGCTTGCGACAGGACGGCGGGGAGCTGTTTTTT.

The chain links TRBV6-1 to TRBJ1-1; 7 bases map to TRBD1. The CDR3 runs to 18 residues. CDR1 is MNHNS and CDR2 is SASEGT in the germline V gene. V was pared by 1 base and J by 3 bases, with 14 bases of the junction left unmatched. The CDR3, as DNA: TGTGCCAGCAGTGAAGTTCCGACGTTAGGGGGCGGTGACACTGAAGCTTTCTTT. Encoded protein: CASSEVPTLGGGDTEAFF.

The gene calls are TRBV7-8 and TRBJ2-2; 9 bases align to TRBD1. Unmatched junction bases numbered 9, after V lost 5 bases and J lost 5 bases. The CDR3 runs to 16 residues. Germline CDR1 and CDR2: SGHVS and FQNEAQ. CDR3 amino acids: CASSPQGQGLTGELFF. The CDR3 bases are TGTGCCAGCAGCCCCCAGGGACAGGGATTAACCGGGGAGCTGTTTTTT.

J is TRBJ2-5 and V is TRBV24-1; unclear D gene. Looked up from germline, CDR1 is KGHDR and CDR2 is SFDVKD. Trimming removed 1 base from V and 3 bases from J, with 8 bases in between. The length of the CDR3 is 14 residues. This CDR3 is CATSDFGSEETQYF. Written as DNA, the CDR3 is TGTGCCACCAGTGATTTCGGCAGCGAAGAGACCCAGTACTTC.

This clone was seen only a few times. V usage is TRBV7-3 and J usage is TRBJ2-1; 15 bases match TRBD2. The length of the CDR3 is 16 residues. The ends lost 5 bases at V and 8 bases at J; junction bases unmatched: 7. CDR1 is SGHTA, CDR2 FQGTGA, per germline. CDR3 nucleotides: TGTGCCAGCAGCCCACGGACTAGCGGGAGGGGGGATGAGCAGTTCTTC. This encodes CASSPRTSGRGDEQFF.

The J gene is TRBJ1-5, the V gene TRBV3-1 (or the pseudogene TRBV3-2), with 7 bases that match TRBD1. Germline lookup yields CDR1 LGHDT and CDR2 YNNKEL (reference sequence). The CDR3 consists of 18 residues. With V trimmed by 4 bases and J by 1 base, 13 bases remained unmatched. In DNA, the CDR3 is TGTGCCAGCAGCCTCCTCCCGCCGGGGACAGCCAGCAATCAGCCCCAGCATTTT. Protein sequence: CASSLLPPGTASNQPQHF.

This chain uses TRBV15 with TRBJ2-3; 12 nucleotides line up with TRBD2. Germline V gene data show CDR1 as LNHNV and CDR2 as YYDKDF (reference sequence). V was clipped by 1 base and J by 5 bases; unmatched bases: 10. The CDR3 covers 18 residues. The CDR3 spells CATSRAPLAGGVGDTQYF. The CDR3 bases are TGTGCCACCAGCAGAGCACCACTAGCGGGGGGAGTCGGAGATACGCAGTATTTT.

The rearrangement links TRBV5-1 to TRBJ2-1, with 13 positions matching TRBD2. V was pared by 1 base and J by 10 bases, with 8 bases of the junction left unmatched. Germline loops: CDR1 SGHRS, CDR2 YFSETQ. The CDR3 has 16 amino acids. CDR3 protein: CASSLSGTSGEDEQFF. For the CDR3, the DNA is TGCGCCAGCAGCTTGTCGGGGACTAGCGGGGAGGACGAGCAGTTCTTC.

CDR3 DNA sequence: TGCGCCAGCAGCTTGTTGACAGGGTCCACTGAAGCTTTCTTT. Its translation is CASSLLTGSTEAFF. This chain uses TRBV5-1 with TRBJ1-1; 7 positions match TRBD1. CDR1 and CDR2 (germline): SGHRS, YFSETQ. The V gene end was trimmed by 1 base and the J gene end by 4 bases; junction bases not matched to a gene: 4. This CDR3 is 14 amino acids long.

CDR3 bases: TGTGCCAGCAGCCCCCTACAGGTTGGCTCTGGGGCCAACGTCCTGACTTTC. Protein product: CASSPLQVGSGANVLTF. The genes are TRBV9 and TRBJ2-6; tentative D call: TRBD1 (5 bases). This CDR3 is 17 amino acids long. Germline V gives CDR1 SGDLS, CDR2 YYNGEE. V lost 4 bases, J lost 0 bases, and 14 bases lay in between.